This T cell receptor (beta chain) was documented in a study of cytomegalovirus exposure and HLA in healthy donors. Background on the study: Ancestry clustering placed around 80% of roughly 400 genotyped donors in the Caucasian-associated cluster. Points from the study as a whole: A later analysis showed that HLA-associated TCR beta chains had undergone more clonal expansion than equally common others. Information on immune exposure was restricted to one variable (CMV serostatus).

The primer mix had 60 Vbeta and 13 Jbeta primers. Authors' data handling: Later, an analysis found roughly 80 million unique TCR beta chains, and around 12 million of these were shared. Profiling relied on immunoSEQ multiplex PCR, and the TCRdb table lists in-frame clones only, not all of them. The DNA gave D and trimming, while V, J and clone size come from that table. This sample yields 150,000 to 200,000 clones, of which roughly 78% are seen a single time; approximately 0.73% belongs to the top ten. Germline loops: CDR1 GTSNPN, CDR2 SVGIG (reference sequence). Trimming removed 3 bases from V and 0 bases from J, with 8 bases in between. This CDR3 region has 13 residues. The sample holds one count of this clone. Its antigen is currently unknown.

The clonotype comes from a woman in her thirties or forties in good health and CMV-seronegative. The material sequenced was PBMCs. This rearrangement joins TRBV30 to TRBJ1-1; unclear D gene. CDR3 residues: CAWSGMMNTEAFF. The CDR3 bases are TGTGCCTGGAGCGGGATGATGAACACTGAAGCTTTCTTT.